These T cell receptor beta chains were read from a single sample in a study of CD8 T cells in ankylosing spondylitis. Using its own MiXCR run on the 5' RACE reads, TCRdb lists one record per CDR3 protein. This repertoire shows about 240,000 distinct CDR3 sequences, 8% to 9.5% found once; its top ten account for around 7%. Sequencing was performed on blood, either unsorted or a sorted T cell fraction (not recorded which). Every receptor here comes from a male donor with ankylosing spondylitis or in good health (not recorded which). The CDR3 runs from the conserved cysteine through the conserved F or W. The D gene is left open where the match is weak. Size tells how often a clone was seen (once, few, many) or the class of an expanded clone, and some rows leave it out.

TGTGCCACCAGCAGAGATCCGGAGGGATACTATGGCTACACCTTC,CATSRDPEGYYGYTF,.,TRBV15,TRBJ1-2,.
TGCAGTGCTAGGTTTGAAAGTGAAGCTTTCTTT,CSARFESEAFF,few,TRBV20-1,TRBJ1-1,.
TGTGCCAGCAGCTTTGCTATCCGGACAGGCTCCTACGAGCAGTACTTC,CASSFAIRTGSYEQYF,many,TRBV7-9,TRBJ2-7,TRBD1
TGTGCCAGCAGCGTAGATAGGGACGGACCCTTTTGGGAGCAGTACTTC,CASSVDRDGPFWEQYF,many,TRBV9,TRBJ2-7,.
TGCGCCAGCAGCACCACAGGGGGCAGAGGGGAGACCCAGTACTTC,CASSTTGGRGETQYF,.,TRBV5-1,TRBJ2-5,TRBD1
TGTGCCAGCAGTTCCCGGGGCCTAGTTCGCTTC,CASSSRGLVRF,many,TRBV12-3/TRBV12-4,TRBJ2-5,.
TGCGCCAGCAGCTGGGGGACAGAGTACACCGGGGAGCTGTTTTTT,CASSWGTEYTGELFF,many,TRBV5-1,TRBJ2-2,TRBD1
TGTGCCAGCAGCTTAGCCCACGGCACCGGGGAGCTGTTTTTT,CASSLAHGTGELFF,.,TRBV7-2,TRBJ2-2,.
TGCAGTGCGAGAGGGACTAGCGGGGACTACGAGCAGTACTTC,CSARGTSGDYEQYF,many,TRBV20-1,TRBJ2-7,TRBD2
TGTGCCAGCAGTAGAGTAGCGGGGTTCACCGGGGAGCTGTTTTTT,CASSRVAGFTGELFF,many,TRBV28,TRBJ2-2,TRBD2
TGTGCCAGCAGGTTCGCAGTTAACTACAATGAGCAGTTCTTC,CASRFAVNYNEQFF,.,TRBV3-1,TRBJ2-1,.
TGCAGTGCTAGAGAACTAGCGGGGGGCAGGGAGCAGTTCTTC,CSARELAGGREQFF,many,TRBV20-1,TRBJ2-1,TRBD2
TGTGCCACCAGCAGCCTTTCCCGGACGGATAGCAATCAGCCCCAGCATTTT,CATSSLSRTDSNQPQHF,many,TRBV15,TRBJ1-5,.
TGTGCCAGCAGCGGCCAGGGGTGGGGCAATCAGCCCCAGCATTTT,CASSGQGWGNQPQHF,.,TRBV7-2,TRBJ1-5,.
TGCTGTGCTAGAGATCCAGGACAGGGTGTCTATGGCTACACCTTC,CCARDPGQGVYGYTF,.,TRBV20-1,TRBJ1-2,TRBD1
TGTGCCAGCAGCTGGGGCCAGGACATGAACACTGAAGCTTTCTTT,CASSWGQDMNTEAFF,many,TRBV7-9,TRBJ1-1,.
TGTGCCAGCAGCTTAAGATACCGGGACAGGGGAGAGACCCAGTACTTC,CASSLRYRDRGETQYF,many,TRBV7-8,TRBJ2-5,TRBD1
TGTGCCAGCAGCTTCGGGGACAGGAGCTCCTACGAGCAGTACTTC,CASSFGDRSSYEQYF,many,TRBV7-2,TRBJ2-7,TRBD1
TGTGCCAGCAGCTGGGCGGGTTCTGAGCAGTTCTTC,CASSWAGSEQFF,.,TRBV7-3,TRBJ2-1,.
TGCGCCAGCAGCGAAAGTCAGGGGGTGAACACTGAAGCTTTCTTT,CASSESQGVNTEAFF,.,TRBV5-1,TRBJ1-1,TRBD1
TGCAGTGCTACAACTCGGGCAGCGCCCACCTACGAGCAGTACTTC,CSATTRAAPTYEQYF,.,TRBV20-1,TRBJ2-7,.
TGCAGCGTTGGACTTTCTACCTACAATGAGCAGTTCTTC,CSVGLSTYNEQFF,many,TRBV29-1,TRBJ2-1,.
TGTGCCAGCTCACCAGGCCGCTCCACTGGGGAGCAGTACTTC,CASSPGRSTGEQYF,many,TRBV18,TRBJ2-7,.
TGTGCCAGCAGTGAAGACAGGTACACCTACAATGAGCAGTTCTTC,CASSEDRYTYNEQFF,many,TRBV25-1,TRBJ2-1,.
TGCAGTGCTAGAGCGGGAAGTGAGATCGGGGAGCTGTTTTTT,CSARAGSEIGELFF,many,TRBV20-1,TRBJ2-2,.
TGTGCCAGCAGCGGGATCGCGCAGTACTTC,CASSGIAQYF,few,TRBV2,TRBJ2-7,.
TGTGCCAGCAGCCCCGCCGCCGGAAGCTCCTACGAGCAGTACTTC,CASSPAAGSSYEQYF,many,TRBV7-2,TRBJ2-7,.
TGTGCCAGCAGCTTTCTACGGACTAGCGGGAATGAGCAGTTCTTC,CASSFLRTSGNEQFF,.,TRBV7-8,TRBJ2-1,TRBD2
TGTGCCATCAGTGAGAGGACAACGAACACCGGGGAGCTGTTTTTT,CAISERTTNTGELFF,many,TRBV10-3,TRBJ2-2,.
TGTGCCAGCAGCAATTACAGGGGGCTCTACGAGCAGTACTTC,CASSNYRGLYEQYF,many,TRBV7-9,TRBJ2-7,TRBD1
TGCAGCGTTGGGACAGGGGGCGACTATGGCTACACCTTC,CSVGTGGDYGYTF,few,TRBV29-1,TRBJ1-2,TRBD1
TGTGCCAGCAAGGCTAGCGGGACGGTCGAGCAGTACTTC,CASKASGTVEQYF,many,TRBV12-3/TRBV12-4,TRBJ2-7,TRBD2
TGCAGTGCTAGAGATAACCGAGGGGGCACTGAAGCTTTCTTT,CSARDNRGGTEAFF,many,TRBV20-1,TRBJ1-1,.
TGCAGTGCTAGTGCAGGGGTCGGTAGCAATCAGCCCCAGCATTTT,CSASAGVGSNQPQHF,many,TRBV20-1,TRBJ1-5,.
TGTGCCAGCAGCATCACCGGACGATCTGAAGCTTTCTTT,CASSITGRSEAFF,many,TRBV5-5,TRBJ1-1,.
TGTGCCAGCAGCTTAGATAAAGAGACCCAGTACTTC,CASSLDKETQYF,many,TRBV11-2,TRBJ2-5,.
TGTGCCTGGAGTGTACGGGGAGGGGCTAGTAGCAATCAGCCCCAGCATTTT,CAWSVRGGASSNQPQHF,many,TRBV30,TRBJ1-5,.
TGTGCCAGCAGCCAAGATGGATACGAGCAGTACTTC,CASSQDGYEQYF,many,TRBV3-1,TRBJ2-7,.
TGTGCCAGCAGTCCGGGACAGGGTTGGAGCTCTGGGGCCAACGTCCTGACTTTC,CASSPGQGWSSGANVLTF,many,TRBV12-3/TRBV12-4,TRBJ2-6,TRBD1
TGTGCCAGCTTCAGGGAAAGGCTGTCTGGGGCCAACGTCCTGACTTTC,CASFRERLSGANVLTF,.,TRBV18,TRBJ2-6,.
TGTGCCAGCAGCCGTACCGGGACTAGCGGGAGAGGGCGGGGGGACAATGAGCAGTTCTTC,CASSRTGTSGRGRGDNEQFF,many,TRBV7-3,TRBJ2-1,TRBD2
TGCAGTGCTTCATCGTCCATGGGGGGCAGCTACAATGAGCAGTTCTTC,CSASSSMGGSYNEQFF,.,TRBV20-1,TRBJ2-1,.
TGTGCCAGCAGCTTAGCCACCCTGGGGGAGGATACGCAGTATTTT,CASSLATLGEDTQYF,.,TRBV7-9,TRBJ2-3,.
TGCGCCAGCAGCAGTAGCGGGAGGGCCCCCACAGATACGCAGTATTTT,CASSSSGRAPTDTQYF,many,TRBV5-1,TRBJ2-3,TRBD2
TGTGCCAGCAGTTTAGAACACCGCACCGGGGAGCTGTTTTTT,CASSLEHRTGELFF,few,TRBV28,TRBJ2-2,.
TGTGCCAGCAGCAAGGACAGGGGATATAATTCACCCCTCCACTTT,CASSKDRGYNSPLHF,many,TRBV21-1,TRBJ1-6,.
TGTGCCAGCAGTTTTAGGCCAGATTACCCCTATAACTATGGCTACACCTTC,CASSFRPDYPYNYGYTF,few,TRBV28,TRBJ1-2,.
TGCAGTGCTAGAGACCAGACAGCGAGCTCCTATAATTCACCCCTCCACTTT,CSARDQTASSYNSPLHF,once,TRBV20-1,TRBJ1-6,.
TGCAGTGCTAGAGATGCGGGAATCCCGAACTATGGCTACACCTTC,CSARDAGIPNYGYTF,many,TRBV20-1,TRBJ1-2,.
TGCAGTGCTAGAACGCGGAATCAGCCCCAGCATTTT,CSARTRNQPQHF,many,TRBV20-1,TRBJ1-5,.
TGTGCCAGCAGCTTACGGACTAGCGGGGGCCTTACCTCCTACAATGAGCAGTTCTTC,CASSLRTSGGLTSYNEQFF,.,TRBV11-2,TRBJ2-1,TRBD2
TGCAGTGCCGCGTCGCCCCTGGGTCTGAAGGAGACCCAGTACTTC,CSAASPLGLKETQYF,many,TRBV20-1,TRBJ2-5,.
TGCAGTGCTATCCCTGGGGCATGGGGTGAGCAGTTCTTC,CSAIPGAWGEQFF,many,TRBV20-1,TRBJ2-1,.
TGTGCCAGCAGCTCGGAAAATGAGCAGTTCTTC,CASSSENEQFF,many,TRBV7-9,TRBJ2-1,.